Given below is one TCR beta chain in context. This receptor's antigen is unknown. Base quality data are lacking; no much larger clone is found one base away. The sample is drawn from a study of PD-1 blockade in classical Hodgkin lymphoma (TCRdb year 2020). About the full investigation: Nivolumab dosing was 3 mg/kg intravenously every 2 weeks, continuing until either disease progression or unacceptable toxicity. The study used CyTOF and TCR beta sequencing to define a peripheral blood immune signature of response to PD-1 blockade in classical Hodgkin lymphoma. Here is what the overall study found, with its caveats: Diversity was lower in patients who began nivolumab less than 1 year after ASCT, so these patients were left out of later analyses to avoid confounding by immune reconstitution. The study covered only a single clinical trial cohort, and the causes of the repertoire differences, possibly disease activity or prior therapy, were still not defined. Baseline TCR diversity was reported as lower in newly diagnosed patients than in healthy donors, and lower still in relapsed/refractory patients. A significant rise by C4D1 was seen in CD4+ but not CD8+ TCR diversity (p=0.0027 vs p=0.16), with the rise being most apparent in complete responders (p=0.02). Baseline diversity similar to that of newly diagnosed patients was observed in trial patients achieving complete response, whereas significantly lower diversity was observed in partial responders and progressors.

The CDR3 contains 14 residues, cysteine and phenylalanine counted. The DNA shown is the 42-base CDR3, in frame from base 1. The germline ends are 15 bases apart after V is trimmed by 6 bases and J by 3 bases. CDR1 and CDR2, looked up from the germline V gene, are SGHAT and FQNNGV. Genomic DNA was isolated using the Qiagen DNeasy kit from unsorted PBMCs as well as from negatively selected CD4+ and CD8+ fractions. Amplification of TCR beta CDR3 regions was done by immunoSEQ multiplex PCR with primers that anneal to V and J segments. A synthetic immune receptor repertoire was used to minimize amplification bias, and remaining bias was computationally removed after sequencing. Processing in the source paper ran as follows. Custom Python scripts were used to quantify repertoire diversity as the Shannon entropy index. Unsorted, CD4+ and CD8+ repertoires were examined separately, except in combined analyses, for which CD4+ and CD8+ sequences were merged in silico. A clone was considered expanded if an increase in frequency of at least 2-fold after treatment relative to C1D1 was found, and a pseudocount of 0.5 was applied to clones undetected at baseline. Clones with 0 or 1 copy at C1D1 were defined as singleton clones, while clones with 2 or more copies were defined as non-singleton clones. Clones expanded in unsorted samples were labelled as CD4+, CD8+ or unknown by matching protein sequences in sorted samples from the same patient. Wilcoxon tests were applied to paired samples to test diversity changes from C1D1 to C4D1. TCRdb carries this immuneACCESS record with in-frame sequences only. Its versions omit some clonotypes, under half of them owing to an unresolved V gene in the studies checked, with the rest unexplained. V, J and clone size reflect that table, while D and trimming were determined from the DNA. This sample gives over 9,500 clones in total; 82% of them show up just once. The biggest ten clones account for around 43% of the sample.

This specimen's time point label, interpreted: cycle 4 day 1 (C4D1), after 5 to 7 weeks of nivolumab. Every trial patient had relapsed following autologous stem cell transplantation, and prior brentuximab vedotin exposure was what differed among cohorts A, B and C. The trial cohort comprised some 60 patients with relapsed/refractory classical Hodgkin lymphoma whose best overall responses were complete response, partial response or progressive disease. Trial patients were treated with single-agent nivolumab in the multi-cohort phase II CheckMate 205 trial. An independent review committee assessed best overall response by applying the 2007 International Working Group response criteria. Trial PBMCs were obtained immediately prior to nivolumab initiation (C1D1) and on therapy at cycle 2 day 1 and cycle 4 day 1. Peripheral blood was collected in 8 mL Vacutainer Cell Preparation Tubes, from which PBMCs were isolated by centrifugation and then cryopreserved.

The sample here was peripheral blood mononuclear cells (PBMCs), taken before the fourth cycle of nivolumab. The chain joins TRBV11-2 to TRBJ2-7, and TRBD2 may be the D gene, going by 6 matching bases. The sequence was obtained from a human donor with classical Hodgkin lymphoma. The bases read TGTGCCAGCAGGGGCGGGGCAATTTTCTACGAGCAGTACTTC. Translated, this gives CASRGGAIFYEQYF.